These 15 T cell receptor beta chains were sequenced from one sample in a study of cytomegalovirus exposure and HLA in healthy donors. With 60 Vbeta and 13 Jbeta primers, the PCR was carried out. This table comes from immunoSEQ multiplex PCR, and its TCRdb copy is limited to in-frame clones, with some not included. The sample yields roughly 200,000 clones, over 70% seen once. Sequencing input: PBMCs. The source of these receptors is a woman aged 55-69 years in good health and CMV-seropositive.

This chain joins TRBV14 and TRBJ2-3; 7 positions match TRBD2. The CDR3 consists of 13 residues. Looked up from germline, CDR1 is SGHDN and CDR2 is FVKESK. V lost 5 bases and J lost 11; bases outside the gene matches: 10. The CDR3 DNA reads TGTGCCAGCAGCTCCAGGCAGGGAGGGTGGCAGTATTTT. This gives the protein CASSSRQGGWQYF.

The chain uses TRBV13 and TRBJ2-2; no firm D call. CDR1 is PRHDT and CDR2 is FYEKMQ in the germline V gene (reference sequence). V lost 6 bases, J lost 0 bases, and 14 bases lay in between. The CDR3 extends over 16 amino acids. CDR3 protein: CASRRLGYTNTGELFF. CDR3 coding DNA: TGTGCCAGCAGGCGCCTAGGATATACGAACACCGGGGAGCTGTTTTTT.

Only a few counts were recorded for this clone. The chain has TRBV7-9 and TRBJ2-1; weak D call: TRBD2 (6 bases). The CDR3 loop spans 14 amino acids. Germline assignment: CDR1 SEHNR and CDR2 FQNEAQ (reference sequence). The V gene lost 5 bases and the J gene lost 7 bases, with 15 bases spanning the gap. CDR3 nucleotides: TGTGCCAGCAGCGGACGAGACGCGGGGAATGAGCAGTTCTTC. Translated: CASSGRDAGNEQFF.

V gene TRBV9 combines with J gene TRBJ2-1, with D tentatively TRBD2 (6 bases). V lost 9 bases to trimming and J lost 5 bases, with 12 bases between them. Germline values: CDR1 SGDLS, CDR2 YYNGEE. There are 12 residues in the CDR3. The CDR3 DNA follows: TGTGCCACCCAGGGAGGAGACAATGAGCAGTTCTTC. As protein: CATQGGDNEQFF.

The CDR3 is CATRWTGGPTNIQYF. As DNA, the CDR3 is TGTGCCACACGATGGACCGGGGGGCCGACAAACATTCAGTACTTC. The chain employs TRBV19 and TRBJ2-4; weak D call: TRBD2 (7 bases). There are 15 residues in the CDR3. Per the germline V gene, CDR1 is LNHDA and CDR2 is SQIVND (reference sequence). Trimming cost V 10 bases and J 6 bases, with 22 bases left between them.

Turning to this clone: The germline gene is not matched at one end of the junction; a read error may be the cause. V usage is TRBV7-9 and J usage is TRBJ1-2; D might be TRBD1 (5 bases). CDR3 length equals 12 residues. Looked up from germline, CDR1 is SEHNR and CDR2 is FQNEAQ (reference sequence). The CDR3 DNA sequence: TGTTCCAGCAGCCCCAGGGAAATAGGCTACACCTTC. Protein: CSSSPREIGYTF.

V is TRBV18 and J is TRBJ2-7; 14 bases match TRBD2. Germline V gene data show CDR1 as KGHSH and CDR2 as LQKENI. J was trimmed by 10 bases and V by 3 bases; bases with no gene match: 5. The CDR3 has 14 amino acids. For the CDR3, the DNA is TGTGCCAGCTCACCCGGACTAGCGGGAGGTTTACAGTACTTC. Translation: CASSPGLAGGLQYF.

This clone was counted between two and nine times. The chain recombines TRBV5-4 with TRBJ1-2, with no clear D. The CDR3 length is 14 residues. Trimming removed 1 base at V and 7 bases at J, with 14 bases between. The germline V gene has CDR1 SGHNT and CDR2 YYREEE (reference sequence). CDR3 coding DNA: TGTGCCAGCAGCTTGAAAACGGGTGGGTTTGGCTACACCTTC. It specifies CASSLKTGGFGYTF.

The V call is TRBV7-9, the J call TRBJ1-1, with 7 bases matching TRBD1. The CDR3 has 13 residues. Germline CDR1 and CDR2: SEHNR and FQNEAQ (reference sequence). V lost 7 bases to trimming and J lost 3 bases; unmatched junction nucleotides: 5. The CDR3 here is CASTFTGDTEAFF. Here the CDR3 DNA reads TGTGCCAGCACTTTCACAGGGGACACTGAAGCTTTCTTT.

This clone came up a few times. The chain links TRBV10-3 to TRBJ2-7; D gene ambiguous. This CDR3 comprises 16 residues. V was pared by 0 bases and J by 2 bases, with 14 bases between. CDR1 is ENHRY and CDR2 is SYGVKD in the germline V gene. The CDR3 sequence: CAISESVRSPPYEQYF. DNA of the CDR3: TGTGCCATCAGTGAGTCGGTCCGGTCCCCCCCCTACGAGCAGTACTTC.

The chain is built from TRBV11-1 and TRBJ2-6, with 7 bases identical to TRBD1. CDR1 is SGHAT and CDR2 is FQDESV in the germline V gene (reference sequence). V was clipped by 10 bases and J by 0 bases; unmatched bases: 6. This CDR3 is built from 15 residues. CDR3 nucleotides: TGTGCCATCGCAGGGGGATACTCTGGGGCCAACGTCCTGACTTTC. As protein: CAIAGGYSGANVLTF. The whole variable domain, filled in from reference TRBV11-1 and TRBJ2-6, reads EAEVAQSPRYKITEKSQAVAFWCDPISGHATLYWYRQILGQGPELLVQFQDESVVDDSQLPKDRFSAERLKGVDSTLKIQPAELGDSAMYLCAIAGGYSGANVLTFGAGSRLTVL.

The chain links TRBV5-5 to TRBJ2-5; D is unresolved. The germline V gene encodes CDR1 SGHKS and CDR2 YYEKEE (reference sequence). V shed 0 bases and J shed 1 base, with 7 bases lying between them. The CDR3 totals 14 residues. CDR3 DNA sequence: TGTGCCAGCAGCTTGGCTCCCCCCCAAGAGACCCAGTACTTC. Its translation: CASSLAPPQETQYF.

The V and J genes are TRBV6-5 and TRBJ1-3, with 7 bases fitting TRBD1. V dropped 7 bases and J dropped 6; count of bases not matched to a gene: 9. In germline, CDR1 is MNHEY, CDR2 SVGAGI. The length of the CDR3 is 14 residues. In nucleotides, the CDR3 is TGTGCCAGCACCGCGACAGGGCGGGTAAACACCATATATTTT. This encodes CASTATGRVNTIYF.

The CDR3 loop is CASSYGRGSSGNTIYF. CDR3 bases: TGTGCCAGCAGTTACGGGAGGGGTAGCTCTGGAAACACCATATATTTT. The chain combines TRBV6-5 with TRBJ1-3; D is possibly TRBD1 (5 bases). In germline, CDR1 is MNHEY, CDR2 SVGAGI. Trimming removed 2 bases from V and 0 bases from J, with 11 bases in between. The CDR3 has 16 residues.

The chain uses TRBV5-4 and TRBJ2-1; a weak D match, TRBD2 (6 bases). The germline V and J ends were trimmed by 4 bases and 9 bases, with 20 bases remaining between them. Germline V gene lookup returns CDR1 SGHNT and CDR2 YYREEE (reference sequence). This CDR3 is 15 amino acids long. The CDR3 loop is CASSTEGWRDGEQFF. The CDR3 DNA follows: TGTGCCAGCAGCACCGAGGGGTGGCGGGACGGTGAGCAGTTCTTC.